This T cell receptor beta chain was recorded in a study of CD8 T cells in Susac syndrome. Across the whole study: Active disease was present in over 5 of the sequenced Susac syndrome patients, whereas roughly eight of them were in remission.

Random hexamers served to reverse transcribe roughly 0.45 to 1 ug RNA. An immunoSEQ multiplex PCR amplified TCR beta CDR3 over 54 Vbeta and 13 Jbeta. Using its own MiXCR run on the immunoSEQ multiplex PCR reads, TCRdb lists one record per CDR3 protein. The sample has some 190,000 distinct CDR3 sequences; about 94% are singletons. V was trimmed by 7 bases and J by 8 bases, leaving 11 bases between them. The germline gives CDR1 KGHDR, CDR2 SFDVKD. The CDR3 loop spans 12 amino acids. The genes are TRBV24-1 and TRBJ2-1; no firm D call. Specimen: CD4+ T cells from PBMCs. The sequence came from a human donor with Susac syndrome. For the CDR3, the DNA is TGTGCCACCAGCCTGACGGCCCATGAGCAGTTCTTC. Its translation: CATSLTAHEQFF.